Described below is a single T cell receptor beta chain sequence and its context. The antigen is unknown. The sample originates from a study of radiotherapy plus CTLA-4 blockade in lung cancer. Study-wide background: Roughly 17% of enrolled patients responded objectively, and over 30% had disease control. Whole-study results and caveats: Response, reportedly, was best predicted by interferon-beta along with early blood T cell clone dynamics.

TCRdb's table, derived via immunoSEQ multiplex PCR, lists solely in-frame clones and lacks some. Among some 120,000 clones listed, over 65% were seen once. Germline values: CDR1 SNHLY, CDR2 FYNNEI. The CDR3 covers 12 residues. Trimming took 2 bases from V and 5 from J, leaving 6 bases between them. Sequencing used peripheral blood, obtained from a patient treated with radiotherapy plus ipilimumab. The TCR comes from a human donor with non-small cell lung cancer that progressed on radiotherapy plus ipilimumab. Some clones in this sample may be carry-over from other donors' samples. This chain joins TRBV2 and TRBJ2-5; no clear D gene. The DNA for the CDR3 is TGTGCCAGCAGTGAATTCGTGGAGACCCAGTACTTC. Residues: CASSEFVETQYF.